The 26 T cell receptor beta chains given below trace back to one sample, sequenced in a study of T cell clonality in common variable immunodeficiency. General observations from the study: Reportedly, TCR beta sequences from common variable immunodeficiency showed fewer deletions and N-nucleotide insertions.

TCRdb keeps only in-frame clones here, not all; method: immunoSEQ multiplex PCR. The sample was found to contain roughly 39,000 clones, and every one recurs. These receptors have no known antigen. The sequencing input was peripheral blood mononuclear cells. These receptors were collected from a human donor with common variable immunodeficiency.

This clone was counted at least ten times. CDR3 sequence: CASGFQSTDTQYF. The sequenced CDR3 bases are TGTGCTAGTGGTTTTCAAAGCACAGATACG. The chain recombines TRBV12-5 with TRBJ2-3, with unresolved D. The read ends 3 residues shy of where the CDR3 ends; the end is completed using the germline J gene. The CDR3 extends over 13 amino acids. Germline CDR1 reads LGHNT; CDR2 reads FRNRAP. The V end lost 3 bases, the J end lost 0 bases, and 4 bases lay between the germline ends.

There are a few counts of this clone. The CDR3 DNA, read in part, is TGTGCCAGCAGCTTAGGACATGGAGGTCATGGC. It specifies CASSLGHGGHG. The entire CDR3 is CASSLGHGGHGYTF. The V and J genes are TRBV7-8 and TRBJ1-2; D gene ambiguous. The read falls 3 residues short of the CDR3 end, and the missing part is taken from the germline J gene. Germline CDR1 reads SGHVS; CDR2 reads FQNEAQ. With 1 base removed from V and 6 bases from J, the gap between germline ends came to 12 bases. CDR3 length equals 14 residues. Together with reference TRBV7-8 and TRBJ1-2, the CDR3 gives the full variable domain: GAGVSQSPRYKVAKRGQDVALRCDPISGHVSLFWYQQALGQGPEFLTYFQNEAQLDKSGLPSDRFFAERPEGSVSTLKIQRTQQEDSAVYLCASSLGHGGHGYTFGSGTRLTVV.

Remarks on this clone: The sequence runs out 3 residues before the end of the CDR3; the remainder is reconstructed from the germline J gene. The chain combines TRBV2 with TRBJ1-5; TRBD1 aligns across 8 bases. The CDR3 is 15 residues long. With V trimmed by 6 bases and J by 2 bases, 6 bases remained unmatched. Germline V lookup: CDR1 SNHLY, CDR2 FYNNEI. CDR3 sequence: CASSFGQGGNQPQHF. Partial CDR3 DNA: TGTGCCAGCAGCTTTGGACAGGGCGGCAATCAGCCC.

Remarks on this clone: Read sequence stops 3 residues before the CDR3 end, and the germline J gene provides the missing end. This chain uses TRBV11-3 with TRBJ2-7, with TRBD2 identical over 8 bases. There are 15 residues in the CDR3. Germline loops: CDR1 SGHNT, CDR2 YENEEA. After removal of 0 bases from V and 6 bases from J, the junction contained 7 bases not matched to a gene. CDR3 residues: CASSLEGAGDSEQYF. Incomplete CDR3 DNA: TGTGCCAGCAGCTTAGAAGGAGCGGGAGACAGCGAG.

CDR3 DNA, as far as it was read: TGTGCCTGGAGTGTACGGGGAAATGAG. It yields the protein CAWSVRGNE. The CDR3 as a whole reads CAWSVRGNEQFF. This chain joins TRBV30 and TRBJ2-1; a weak D match, TRBD2 (5 bases). Read coverage stops 3 residues before the CDR3 terminus; the germline J gene supplies the remainder. The CDR3 loop spans 12 amino acids. Trimming shortened V by 0 bases and J by 7 bases, and 7 bases separated the two germline ends. The germline gives CDR1 GTSNPN, CDR2 SVGIG (reference sequence).

This clone was detected a few times. The read terminates 3 residues before the CDR3 end, so the remaining end is supplied by the germline J gene. The chain links TRBV19 to TRBJ2-5, with TRBD2 identical over 13 bases. Germline V gene sequence: CDR1 LNHDA, CDR2 SQIVND (reference sequence). The CDR3 runs to 16 residues. The junction had 8 bases not matched to a gene; V was cut back by 5 bases and J by 5 bases. The CDR3 protein is CASSPQTSGGRETQYF. The sequenced part of the CDR3 DNA is TGTGCCAGTAGTCCCCAGACTAGCGGGGGGAGGGAGACC.

The table lists this clone with many counts. The read ends 3 residues early relative to the CDR3; the germline J gene fills the gap. The chain couples TRBV19 to TRBJ2-1; D is ambiguous. Germline loops: CDR1 LNHDA, CDR2 SQIVND (reference sequence). Trimming took off 9 bases at V and 8 bases at J, with 11 bases between the two ends. The length of the CDR3 is 11 residues. CDR3 DNA, as far as it was read: TGTGCCAGCACAAACAGAGATGAG. It codes for CASTNRDE. The entire CDR3 protein is CASTNRDEQFF.

Turning to this clone: A junction end diverges from the germline sequence, so it may reflect a read error. The read comes to an end 3 residues before the CDR3 does, leaving the germline J gene to fill in the end. This chain connects TRBV19 to TRBJ2-7; 7 nucleotides line up with TRBD1. Germline assignment: CDR1 LNHDA and CDR2 SQIVND (reference sequence). The CDR3 sequence is 15 residues long. Incomplete CDR3 DNA: TGTGCCAATAGTCCCGACAGGGTCGGATTGCACGAG. This codes for CANSPDRVGLHE. The CDR3, in full, reads CANSPDRVGLHEQYF.

This clone was picked up many times. The DNA ends 3 residues before the CDR3 does, and the rest of the CDR3 is filled in from the germline J gene. The chain uses TRBV7-9 and TRBJ2-5; 8 positions agree with TRBD1. This CDR3 has 15 amino acids. Unmatched junction bases numbered 10, after V lost 6 bases and J lost 4 bases. Looked up from germline, CDR1 is SEHNR and CDR2 is FQNEAQ (reference sequence). CDR3 DNA, as far as it was read: TGTGCCAGCAGTAAAGGGACAGGCGGCCGAGAGACC. This encodes CASSKGTGGRET. The full CDR3 is CASSKGTGGRETQYF.

This clone was observed at least ten times. The read terminates 3 residues ahead of where the CDR3 ends, so the germline J gene completes it. This chain joins TRBV11-2 and TRBJ2-7, with D possibly TRBD2 on 6 matching bases. The V and J ends lost 7 bases and 3 bases respectively, with 19 bases between them. The length of the CDR3 is 15 residues. Germline V lookup: CDR1 SGHAT, CDR2 FQNNGV. The part of the CDR3 DNA that was read is TGTGCCAGCAACTGGGACGGGACGGGGGTCTACGAG. It specifies CASNWDGTGVYE. The entire CDR3 sequence reads CASNWDGTGVYEQYF.

A remark on this clone: The CDR3 end is not reached by the read, which stops 3 residues before it; the germline J gene fills it in. The rearrangement joins TRBV18 to TRBJ1-3, with D perhaps TRBD1 (6 bases). CDR1 KGHSH and CDR2 LQKENI come from the germline V gene. CDR3 size: 15 residues. V dropped 8 bases and J dropped 7 bases, with 21 bases sitting between them. CDR3 region: CASTVDSTKPNTIYF. CDR3 bases read: TGTGCCAGCACTGTGGACAGTACCAAGCCGAACACC.

This clone has only a few counts. The read gets to within 3 residues of the CDR3 end, and the germline J gene fills in the rest. This chain links TRBV19 with TRBJ2-4; 11 bases are a match to TRBD1. The CDR3 extends over 16 amino acids. Trimming at V came to 5 bases and at J to 4 bases, leaving 7 bases not matched to a gene. CDR1 and CDR2 from the germline V gene are LNHDA and SQIVND (reference sequence). Partial CDR3 DNA: TGTGCCAGTAGTCTCCGGACAGGGGGCTCTAAAAACATT. It translates to CASSLRTGGSKNI. The whole CDR3 reads CASSLRTGGSKNIQYF. Full variable domain (missing parts from reference TRBV19 and TRBJ2-4): DGGITQSPKYLFRKEGQNVTLSCEQNLNHDAMYWYRQDPGQGLRLIYYSQIVNDFQKGDIAEGYSVSREKKESFPLTVTSAQKNPTAFYLCASSLRTGGSKNIQYFGAGTRLSVL.

This clone occurred many times. The covered CDR3 bases are TGTGCCAGTAGTAACCCCCAGACGGCGGACTACAATGAG. It is translated as CASSNPQTADYNE. The entire CDR3 sequence reads CASSNPQTADYNEQFF. The rearrangement links TRBV19 to TRBJ2-1; D is undetermined. The CDR3 end falls 3 residues outside the read, so it is completed with the germline J gene. In germline, CDR1 is LNHDA, CDR2 SQIVND (reference sequence). V gave up 4 bases and J gave up 3 bases, with 16 bases separating them. The CDR3 consists of 16 residues.

This clone has just a few counts. The read ends 3 residues early relative to the CDR3; the germline J gene fills the gap. This chain joins TRBV18 and TRBJ2-2; the D is unclear. Trimming removed 6 bases at V and 3 bases at J, with 14 bases between. CDR3 length: 15 amino acids. Germline V lookup: CDR1 KGHSH, CDR2 LQKENI. The CDR3 region is CASSHQERYTGELFF. The CDR3 bases that were read are TGTGCCAGCTCCCACCAGGAAAGGTACACCGGGGAG.

Comment on this clone: The read ends 3 residues shy of where the CDR3 ends; the end is completed using the germline J gene. The chain employs TRBV2 and TRBJ2-3; a weak D match, TRBD1 (5 bases). There are 14 residues in the CDR3. CDR1 and CDR2 (germline): SNHLY, FYNNEI. Trimming pared 4 bases from V and 5 bases from J, leaving 13 bases between. The sequenced CDR3 bases are TGTGCCAGCAGTGTCCAAGGGGCTATAGATACG. It yields the protein CASSVQGAIDT. The whole CDR3 sequence reads CASSVQGAIDTQYF.

This clone appeared a few times. Read data end 3 residues before the CDR3 end; the end is taken from the germline J gene. This chain links TRBV5-1 with TRBJ1-1; no firm D call. CDR3 length: 14 residues. Trimming pared 0 bases from V and 2 bases from J, leaving 8 bases between. Germline lookup yields CDR1 SGHRS and CDR2 YFSETQ. CDR3 DNA, as far as it was read: TGCGCCAGCAGCTTGGCAGAAGTTAACACTGAA. Translation: CASSLAEVNTE. The full-length CDR3 reads as CASSLAEVNTEAFF. Looking up the rest from reference TRBV5-1 and TRBJ1-1 gives the full variable domain: KAGVTQTPRYLIKTRGQQVTLSCSPISGHRSVSWYQQTPGQGLQFLFEYFSETQRNKGNFPGRFSGRQFSNSRSEMNVSTLELGDSALYLCASSLAEVNTEAFFGQGTRLTVV.

Incomplete CDR3 DNA: TGTGCCAGTAGTATAGGGGGGGCCGGGACAGAGAATTCACCC. As protein: CASSIGGAGTENSP. The full CDR3 protein is CASSIGGAGTENSPLHF. The J gene is TRBJ1-6, the V gene TRBV19, with 7 bases matching TRBD1. The read ends 3 residues before the CDR3 terminus; that terminus is restored from the germline J gene. Trimming at V came to 1 base and at J to 7 bases, leaving 10 bases not matched to a gene. In germline, CDR1 is LNHDA, CDR2 SQIVND (reference sequence). The CDR3 sequence is 17 residues long.

This clone was detected ten times or more. From the germline J gene comes the end of the CDR3, since the read stops 3 residues before it. V is TRBV11-2 and J is TRBJ2-7; D gene unclear. The germline V gene has CDR1 SGHAT and CDR2 FQNNGV. CDR3 length: 12 residues. With 0 bases removed from V and 2 bases from J, the gap between germline ends came to 2 bases. The CDR3 loop reads CASSLDTYEQYF. The CDR3 bases that were read are TGTGCCAGCAGCTTAGACACCTACGAG.

There are many counts of this clone. The read ends 3 residues shy of where the CDR3 ends; the end is completed using the germline J gene. The chain links TRBV19 to TRBJ1-1; 7 bases agree with TRBD1. V shed 5 bases and J 6 bases; nucleotides not matched to a gene: 3. The germline V gene has CDR1 LNHDA and CDR2 SQIVND (reference sequence). The CDR3 extends over 12 amino acids. The sequenced part of the CDR3 DNA is TGTGCCAGTAGTCCGCAGGGGGCTGAA. Translation gives CASSPQGAE. The CDR3 reads in full as CASSPQGAEAFF.

About this clone: The read terminates 3 residues before the CDR3 end, so the remaining end is supplied by the germline J gene. The rearrangement joins TRBV19 to TRBJ2-7, with D hard to call. The CDR3 consists of 15 residues. Trimming removed 3 bases from V and 2 bases from J, with 14 bases in between. The V gene's germline CDR1 is LNHDA and CDR2 SQIVND (reference sequence). CDR3 DNA, as far as it was read: TGTGCCAGTAGTATCTCCGCAGGTCGTACCTACGAG. This translates into CASSISAGRTYE. The full CDR3 protein reads CASSISAGRTYEQYF.

This clone was observed many times. The read ends 3 residues shy of where the CDR3 ends; the end is completed using the germline J gene. J is TRBJ2-2 and V is TRBV19; TRBD1 matches 8 bases. V was clipped by 9 bases and J by 1 base; unmatched bases: 4. Germline V gene sequence: CDR1 LNHDA, CDR2 SQIVND (reference sequence). The CDR3 totals 14 residues. The CDR3 bases that were read are TGTGCCAGCAGACAGGGGTGGAACACCGGGGAG. Protein: CASRQGWNTGE. The full CDR3 reads CASRQGWNTGELFF.

This clone was counted between two and nine times. From the germline J gene comes the end of the CDR3, since the read stops 3 residues before it. The chain couples TRBV7-9 to TRBJ2-7; D is unresolved. Per germline, CDR1 SEHNR and CDR2 FQNEAQ (reference sequence). Trimming removed 5 bases from V and 4 bases from J, with 9 bases in between. The CDR3 spans 12 residues. The sequenced part of the CDR3 DNA is TGTGCCAGCAGCGTTGGTGCGTACGAG. As protein: CASSVGAYE. In full, the CDR3 is CASSVGAYEQYF.

As for this clone: The CDR3 end lies 3 residues beyond the end of the read and is filled in from the germline J gene. This chain connects TRBV5-1 to TRBJ1-1, with 9 bases matching TRBD1. The CDR3 contains 17 residues. Trimming cost V 2 bases and J 0 bases; bases outside gene matches: 8. CDR1 is SGHRS, CDR2 YFSETQ, per germline. The CDR3: CASSFGTGSKMNTEAFF. The sequenced part of the CDR3 DNA is TGCGCCAGCAGCTTCGGGACAGGGAGTAAGATGAACACTGAA.

Worth noting for this clone: The CDR3 extends 3 residues past the end of the read, so its final part is completed from the germline J gene. The V gene is TRBV6-2 or TRBV6-3, the J gene TRBJ1-2, with D possibly TRBD1 on 6 matching bases. The CDR3 spans 12 residues. The germline V gene has CDR1 MNHEY and CDR2 SVGEGT. This chain's CDR3 is CASSYDRRDYTF. CDR3 DNA, as far as it was read: TGTGCCAGCAGTTACGACAGGAGGGAC.

This clone was observed a few times. CDR3 region: CASSIQRSYEQYF. CDR3 DNA (partial): TGTGCCAGTAGTATACAGCGCTCCTACGAG. The V call is TRBV19, the J call TRBJ2-7, with D unresolved. The CDR3 extends 3 residues past the end of the read, so its final part is completed from the germline J gene. Trimming took 2 bases from V and 0 from J, leaving 5 bases between them. The CDR3 totals 13 residues. Germline V CDR1 and CDR2: LNHDA, SQIVND (reference sequence).

This clone has at least ten counts. The CDR3 extends 3 residues past the end of the read, so its final part is completed from the germline J gene. The gene calls are TRBV5-1 and TRBJ2-2; D uncertain. The ends were cut back, 1 base at V and 1 base at J, with 11 bases in the middle. The CDR3 totals 16 residues. Germline CDR1 SGHRS, CDR2 YFSETQ. The CDR3 loop is CASSLWLERNTGELFF. The DNA read from the CDR3 is TGCGCCAGCAGCTTGTGGTTAGAGAGGAACACCGGGGAG.